What follows is one TCR beta chain and its context. Per the study methods: Amplification of reference gene primers was used by the study to estimate nucleated cell counts. TCRdb's table, derived via immunoSEQ multiplex PCR, lists solely in-frame clones and lacks some. That table furnishes V, J and clone size, whereas the DNA furnished D and trimming. The sample has 200,000 to 250,000 clones; around 80% are singletons. This entry belongs to a study of blood T cell repertoires in COVID-19. Overall study context: T cells, B-cell-depleted T cells, or PBMCs provided the cDNA or gDNA that served as material.

Germline V gives CDR1 SGHTA, CDR2 FQGTGA. The CDR3 runs 15 residues. The J segment lost 2 bases and the V segment lost 5 bases, leaving 5 bases of the junction unmatched. The clonotype comes from a woman aged 80 or over with acute or convalescent COVID-19. This chain uses TRBV7-3 with TRBJ2-1; 8 bases agree with TRBD2. Material for sequencing was peripheral blood. The CDR3 bases are TGTGCCAGCAGCAGTAGCGGGGCAACCTACAATGAGCAGTTCTTC. Protein: CASSSSGATYNEQFF.